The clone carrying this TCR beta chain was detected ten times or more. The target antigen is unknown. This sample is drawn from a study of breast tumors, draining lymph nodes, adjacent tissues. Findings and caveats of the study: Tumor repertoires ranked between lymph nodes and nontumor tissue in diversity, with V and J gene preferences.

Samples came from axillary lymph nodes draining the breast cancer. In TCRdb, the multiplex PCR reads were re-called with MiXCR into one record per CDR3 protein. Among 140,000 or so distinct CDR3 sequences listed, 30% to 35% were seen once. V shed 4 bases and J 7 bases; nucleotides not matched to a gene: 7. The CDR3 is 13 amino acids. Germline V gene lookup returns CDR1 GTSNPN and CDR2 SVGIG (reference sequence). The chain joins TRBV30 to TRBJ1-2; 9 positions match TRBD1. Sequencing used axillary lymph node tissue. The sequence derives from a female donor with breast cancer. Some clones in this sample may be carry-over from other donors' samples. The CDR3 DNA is TGTGCCTGGAACCAGGACAGGGGTCGTGGCTACACCTTC. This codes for CAWNQDRGRGYTF.